A selection of T cell receptor beta chains follows, all from one sample in a study of shared T cell receptors in the human thymus. This table comes from immunoSEQ multiplex PCR, and its TCRdb copy is limited to in-frame clones, with some not included. The sample includes roughly 660,000 clones, 88% of them seen just once. These data were also filed under a second study, of human thymus T cells.

The specimen sequenced was thymocytes. These TCRs come from a boy under three years old with a congenital heart defect. Each CDR3 is given with its conserved first and last residue. Fields, in order: clone size, D gene, CDR3 length, V gene, J gene, CDR3 DNA, CDR3 protein. The D gene is left open where the match is weak. Not all rows give a size; the values are once, few, many and, for expanded clones, a class.

>.|TRBD2|16|TRBV28|TRBJ2-4
TGTGCCAGCAGTTTGGCACTAGCGGGAGGCAAAAACATTCAGTACTTC
CASSLALAGGKNIQYF
>.|TRBD2|11|TRBV7-2|TRBJ2-7
TGTGCCAGCAGCTCTAGCGGGGAGCAGTACTTC
CASSSSGEQYF
>few|.|14|TRBV19|TRBJ2-3
TGTGCCAGTAGTATGGGACCCGGGGGAGATACGCAGTATTTT
CASSMGPGGDTQYF
>once|.|16|TRBV7-2|TRBJ2-7
TGTGCCAGCAGCTTAGCGCTGGGGGGTTCCCCCCACGAGCAGTACTTC
CASSLALGGSPHEQYF
>.|.|14|TRBV28|TRBJ2-7
TGTGCCAGCAGTCTACGCCGGGACACATACGAGCAGTACTTC
CASSLRRDTYEQYF
>.|TRBD2|17|TRBV25-1|TRBJ2-1
TGTGCCAGCAGTGATTATACTAGCGGCGACTCCTACAATGAGCAGTTCTTC
CASSDYTSGDSYNEQFF
>.|TRBD2|16|TRBV27|TRBJ2-7
TGTGCCAGCAGTCCCCCCCCTAGCGGGAGGGCGGACGAGCAGTACTTC
CASSPPPSGRADEQYF
>.|.|14|TRBV2|TRBJ2-7
TGTGCCAGCAGGATTTTGACAGTAGACTACGAGCAGTACTTC
CASRILTVDYEQYF
>.|TRBD2|16|TRBV5-6|TRBJ2-7
TGTGCCAGCAGCAGACTAGCGGGAGCTTTCTCCTACGAGCAGTACTTC
CASSRLAGAFSYEQYF
>.|.|12|TRBV11-2|TRBJ1-5
TGTGCCAGCAGCTCGGGCAATCAGCCCCAGCATTTT
CASSSGNQPQHF
>.|.|14|TRBV11-2|TRBJ2-7
TGTGCCAGCAGCCCGCCGAAGGGGCCCTACGAGCAGTACTTC
CASSPPKGPYEQYF
>.|.|14|TRBV19|TRBJ2-3
TGTGCCAGTAGTCTAAACAGGGGCACAGATACGCAGTATTTT
CASSLNRGTDTQYF
>once|.|15|TRBV28|TRBJ1-2
TGTGCCAGCAGCGACCGGGACATAGATAACTATGGCTACACCTTC
CASSDRDIDNYGYTF
>.|TRBD2|15|TRBV7-9|TRBJ2-1
TGTGCCAGCAGCCATACTAGCGGGAATTCGGATGAGCAGTTCTTC
CASSHTSGNSDEQFF
>.|.|15|TRBV15|TRBJ1-2
TGTGCCACCAGCAGAGTGGCCCGGGAGGTCTATGGCTACACCTTC
CATSRVAREVYGYTF
>once|TRBD2|16|TRBV4-3|TRBJ2-1
TGCGCCAGCAGCCCAGCGGGAGTGAGTTCCTACAATGAGCAGTTCTTC
CASSPAGVSSYNEQFF
>.|TRBD1|15|TRBV27|TRBJ2-7
TGTGCCAGCAGTTCCGGGACAGGGGTCTTCTACGAGCAGTACTTC
CASSSGTGVFYEQYF
>.|TRBD2|16|TRBV4-1|TRBJ2-1
TGCGCCAGCAGCCAAGATCTGAGCGGGAGCTACAATGAGCAGTTCTTC
CASSQDLSGSYNEQFF
>.|TRBD1|18|TRBV11-3|TRBJ2-7
TGTGCCAGCAGCTCAAGCCATCCACGGGACAGGGGACGCTACGAGCAGTACTTC
CASSSSHPRDRGRYEQYF
>.|TRBD2|14|TRBV11-2|TRBJ2-7
TGTGCCAGCAGCCAAAGGACTAGCAGCTACGAGCAGTACTTC
CASSQRTSSYEQYF
>.|TRBD2|21|TRBV14|TRBJ2-3
TGTGCCAGCAGCCAAGATCGGTCTCGAAGAGGGACTAGCGGGAGTCCAGATACGCAGTATTTT
CASSQDRSRRGTSGSPDTQYF
>once|.|16|TRBV27|TRBJ2-6
TGTGCCAGCAGTCCCAGGGGGGAGTCCGGGGCCAACGTCCTGACTTTC
CASSPRGESGANVLTF
>.|.|18|TRBV11-2|TRBJ2-1
TGTGCCAGCAGCACCCGAATTTGGGGGGTGGAGGAGTACAATGAGCAGTTCTTC
CASSTRIWGVEEYNEQFF
>.|TRBD2|19|TRBV4-1|TRBJ2-3
TGCGCCAGCAGCCAAGTCGGGGGACTAGCGGGAGGATCATCAGATACGCAGTATTTT
CASSQVGGLAGGSSDTQYF
>.|TRBD2|17|TRBV28|TRBJ2-3
TGTGCCAGCAGTTTTCCCTCTAGCGGGGAGGCCACAGATACGCAGTATTTT
CASSFPSSGEATDTQYF
>.|.|13|TRBV4-3|TRBJ1-4
TGCGCCAGCAGCCGGTCGACAGGTGAAAAACTGTTTTTT
CASSRSTGEKLFF
>.|TRBD2|14|TRBV19|TRBJ2-3
TGTGCCAGTAGATCGGGACTAGGGGCAGATACGCAGTATTTT
CASRSGLGADTQYF
>.|TRBD1|16|TRBV6-1|TRBJ1-1
TGTGCCAGCAGTGGACCAGGGACAGAGGGTAACACTGAAGCTTTCTTT
CASSGPGTEGNTEAFF
>.|.|15|TRBV6-1|TRBJ1-2
TGTGCCAGCAGTGTTAGTGGCAGGGCTAACTATGGCTACACCTTC
CASSVSGRANYGYTF
>.|TRBD2|15|TRBV6-5|TRBJ2-1
TGTGCCAGCACCCCCGGGACTAGCGGGGACAATGAGCAGTTCTTC
CASTPGTSGDNEQFF
>.|TRBD1|15|TRBV15|TRBJ1-2
TGTGCCACCAGCAGAGACCGACAGGGGGCGGGTGGCTACACCTTC
CATSRDRQGAGGYTF
>.|TRBD2|18|TRBV4-3|TRBJ2-7
TGCGCCAGCAGCCAAGGGGCAGGGGGGACTAGCGTGTCCTACGAGCAGTACTTC
CASSQGAGGTSVSYEQYF
>.|.|18|TRBV4-2|TRBJ2-4
TGTGCCAGCAGCCAAATTGGGACTCACGAACTAGCCAAAAACATTCAGTACTTC
CASSQIGTHELAKNIQYF
>.|TRBD1|13|TRBV27|TRBJ1-1
TGTGCCAGCAGTCTGGACAGGGACACTGAAGCTTTCTTT
CASSLDRDTEAFF
>.|.|15|TRBV4-3|TRBJ1-2
TGCGCCAGCAGCCCAACCGGACGGGGAGTGGACGGCTACACCTTC
CASSPTGRGVDGYTF
>.|.|16|TRBV15|TRBJ1-3
TGTGCCACCAGCAGAGTACGGCTAGGCTCTGGAAACACCATATATTTT
CATSRVRLGSGNTIYF
>.|TRBD2|18|TRBV12-5|TRBJ2-5
TGTGCTAGTGGGCCAGGGTCGGTGGTAGCGGGAGGAGGGGAGACCCAGTACTTC
CASGPGSVVAGGGETQYF
>.|.|14|TRBV7-2|TRBJ2-3
TGTGCCAGCTCCCTAGCGATTAGCACAGATACGCAGTATTTT
CASSLAISTDTQYF
>.|.|12|TRBV7-2|TRBJ2-4
TGTGCCAGCAGCTTAGCGGGGGGACTTCAGTACTTC
CASSLAGGLQYF
>.|.|14|TRBV6-5|TRBJ2-5
TGTGCCAGCAGACAGGGCCCGGTGTTGGAGACCCAGTACTTC
CASRQGPVLETQYF
>.|TRBD1|15|TRBV13|TRBJ1-2
TGTGCCAGCAGCTTAGGGGGGACAGTGAAGCATGGCTACACCTTC
CASSLGGTVKHGYTF
>.|.|14|TRBV7-8|TRBJ2-5
TGTGCCAGCAGCTTAGAAGGATGGAGAGAGACCCAGTACTTC
CASSLEGWRETQYF
>.|.|16|TRBV4-2|TRBJ2-3
TGTGCCAGCAGCCCAATGGCCGCCCACAGTACAGATACGCAGTATTTT
CASSPMAAHSTDTQYF
>.|.|17|TRBV7-2|TRBJ2-2
TGTGCCAGCAGCCCGCGGAGGGGGAGGGCCAGTTGGGGGGAGCTGTTTTTT
CASSPRRGRASWGELFF
>.|.|16|TRBV6-1|TRBJ2-7
TGTGCCAGCAGTGAAACCGGGACTCCCAATCTAGAAGAGCAGTACTTC
CASSETGTPNLEEQYF
>once|.|15|TRBV5-5|TRBJ2-7
TGTGCCAGCAGCGGCAGGGTCCCCTACATCCACGAGCAGTACTTC
CASSGRVPYIHEQYF